These 12 T cell receptor beta chains came from one sample sequenced in a study of ipilimumab plus nivolumab after autologous stem cell transplantation. Sequenced by immunoSEQ multiplex PCR; TCRdb stores in-frame clones only, minus some. The data contain around 84,000 clones, about 83% of them singletons. The material sequenced was PBMCs, taken in a trial of ipilimumab plus nivolumab as post-transplant consolidation. The receptor set was obtained from a male donor with diffuse large B-cell lymphoma.

The CDR3 nucleotides read TGTGCCAGCAGCACTATGGACAGGTTCACTGAAGCTTTCTTT. It codes for CASSTMDRFTEAFF. The chain couples TRBV7-9 to TRBJ1-1, with TRBD1 identical over 7 bases. There are 14 residues in the CDR3. Unmatched junction bases numbered 7, after V lost 5 bases and J lost 4 bases. From germline, CDR1 is SEHNR and CDR2 FQNEAQ (reference sequence).

J is TRBJ2-3 and V is TRBV6-1; tentative D call: TRBD2 (5 bases). V lost 0 bases, J lost 4 bases, and 11 bases lay in between. Per germline, CDR1 MNHNS and CDR2 SASEGT. This CDR3 region has 15 residues. The CDR3 region is CASSEAHRLPDTQYF. The CDR3 DNA reads as TGTGCCAGCAGTGAAGCGCACAGACTACCAGATACGCAGTATTTT.

The rearrangement joins TRBV18 to TRBJ1-1; 7 bases match TRBD1. Trimming cost V 3 bases and J 6 bases; bases outside gene matches: 4. CDR3 length equals 13 residues. Germline V CDR1 and CDR2: KGHSH, LQKENI. Here the CDR3 reads CASSPPGQSEAFF. CDR3 DNA sequence: TGTGCCAGCTCACCCCCGGGACAGTCTGAAGCTTTCTTT.

The CDR3 sequence: CASSFFYRGQETQYF. In DNA form, the CDR3 reads TGTGCCAGCAGTTTCTTTTACAGGGGGCAAGAGACCCAGTACTTC. The V and J genes are TRBV6-1 and TRBJ2-5; TRBD1 matches 8 bases. Germline CDR1 is MNHNS and CDR2 is SASEGT. V trimming: 5 bases; J trimming: 2 bases; junction bases outside the gene matches: 7. This CDR3 region has 15 residues.

V gene TRBV5-1 combines with J gene TRBJ2-5; D is undetermined. From germline, CDR1 is SGHRS and CDR2 YFSETQ. Trimming removed 5 bases at V and 5 bases at J, with 13 bases between. CDR3 length: 13 residues. The CDR3 DNA is TGCGCCAGCAGATGGGCCGGAGAGGAGACCCAGTACTTC. Its translation is CASRWAGEETQYF.

This sequence joins TRBV2 and TRBJ2-2; TRBD2 matches at 12 bases. The V gene's germline CDR1 is SNHLY and CDR2 FYNNEI. Unmatched junction bases numbered 7, after V lost 4 bases and J lost 4 bases. The CDR3 runs 17 residues. The chain's CDR3 is CASSGASGGASTGELFF. CDR3 coding DNA: TGTGCCAGCAGTGGGGCTAGCGGGGGGGCGAGCACCGGGGAGCTGTTTTTT.

This CDR3 reads CASSLLGGSGNTIYF. CDR3 coding DNA: TGTGCCAGCAGCTTATTGGGGGGATCTGGAAACACCATATATTTT. The chain has TRBV7-8 and TRBJ1-3, with a possible D match to TRBD1 (5 bases). The CDR3 contains 15 residues. Trimming cost V 2 bases and J 1 base, with 9 bases left between them. CDR1 is SGHVS, CDR2 FQNEAQ, per germline.

The chain joins TRBV18 to TRBJ2-4; TRBD1 agrees at 7 bases. Germline values: CDR1 KGHSH, CDR2 LQKENI. The CDR3 covers 15 residues. The V and J ends lost 2 bases and 7 bases, in that order; junction bases with no gene match: 8. For the CDR3, the DNA is TGTGCCAGCTCACCAGGGACAGCACCCATGAACATTCAGTACTTC. Encoded protein: CASSPGTAPMNIQYF.

The CDR3 DNA sequence: TGTGCCAGCTCACCGGCTAAGGGGGCGCCGGGTGGCTACACCTTC. As protein: CASSPAKGAPGGYTF. The chain couples TRBV18 to TRBJ1-2, with 7 bases that match TRBD1. The V segment lost 3 bases and the J segment 7 bases; nucleotides outside the gene matches: 11. The CDR3 spans 15 residues. Germline lookup yields CDR1 KGHSH and CDR2 LQKENI.

CDR3 loop: CASSPQGTAESYTF. The CDR3 DNA follows: TGTGCCAGCTCACCACAGGGGACGGCAGAGAGCTACACCTTC. The chain links TRBV18 to TRBJ1-2, with D perhaps TRBD1 (5 bases). This CDR3 is built from 14 residues. V was cut by 1 base and J by 9 bases, with 15 bases left in between. The germline gives CDR1 KGHSH, CDR2 LQKENI.

The chain employs TRBV15 and TRBJ2-7; D unclear. The CDR3 has 14 residues. The germline V gene has CDR1 LNHNV and CDR2 YYDKDF (reference sequence). The germline V and J ends were trimmed by 0 bases and 2 bases, with 8 bases remaining between them. The DNA of the CDR3 is TGTGCCACCAGCAGAGATCTTGGGGCCTACGAGCAGTACTTC. It translates to CATSRDLGAYEQYF.

This clone was detected once. This sequence joins TRBV7-8 and TRBJ2-5; either TRBD1 or TRBD2 may fit D (6 bases each). Trimming stripped 0 bases from V and 3 bases from J, with 17 bases between. Germline CDR1 and CDR2: SGHVS and FQNEAQ. The CDR3 is 17 amino acids. The CDR3 is CASSLAQLGGKEETQYF. DNA for the CDR3: TGTGCCAGCAGCTTAGCGCAGTTAGGGGGGAAAGAAGAGACCCAGTACTTC.